This T cell receptor beta chain is drawn from a study of T cells after posttransplantation cyclophosphamide (dated by TCRdb to 2016 to 2017). Context from the whole study: The study tracked T cell repertoire reconstitution by TRB sequencing after myeloablative bone marrow transplantation using posttransplantation cyclophosphamide as GVHD prophylaxis. Antigen receptor sequencing was done on samples from some 34 PTCy-treated patients and from some 15 related bone marrow donors of those patients. Blood from all 35 or so PTCy patients who had 1-year posttransplant specimens underwent TRB sequencing. TRB sequencing was also done on up to roughly 3 additional blood samples from 2 to 5.2 years after transplant in 3 patients, and on pretransplant blood from 4 patients. Because TRA and TRB clonality were tightly correlated in 9 samples, subsequent TCR analyses were focused on TRB only. Public TRB sequences were compared against a database of over 3,600 sequences linked to responses to pathogens, tumor antigens, self-antigens and alloantigens.

In the germline V gene, CDR1 corresponds to MDHEN and CDR2 to SYDVKM. The germline V and J ends show losses of 5 bases and 4 bases respectively, and no gene match explains 10 bases of the junction. Spanning cysteine to phenylalanine, the CDR3 consists of 16 amino acids. Only the CDR3 DNA stays, 48 bases, in frame from base 1. Genomic DNA was used for TRB sequencing, which was performed with the immunoSEQ assay at survey resolution or with the hsTCRB kit. Concerning the study's data processing: The immunoSEQ software was used for initial read processing, and the LymphoSeq R package was used for repertoire analyses. Clonality was computed as 1 minus normalized Shannon entropy; Gini coefficient was also calculated for each TRB dataset. To infer phenotypes in unsorted samples, TRB sequences from sorted subsets of the recipient or donor were mapped onto unsorted samples from the same recipient. TCRdb mirrors the immuneACCESS table, restricted to in-frame sequences. Some clones are absent from its copies; in checked studies, under half trace to an unresolved V gene, and the reason for the others is unknown. V and J calls and clone size follow that table, whereas D and trimming were derived from the DNA. The sample table shows some 49,000 clones, and about 90% are seen once. The ten biggest clones cover 3% to 3.5% of the sample.

The paper as a whole reports these results and caveats: The TRB repertoires of T cells infiltrating skin or GI tract showed only limited overlap with the TRB repertoires of T cells in blood. Across a few dozen patients, TRB clonality was highly associated with recipient CMV seropositivity and CMV reactivation, and diversity in PTCy patients was similar to diversity in CNI/methotrexate controls. Donor-recipient similarity was low at 1-2 months but rose over the first year, and later blood repertoires were often dominated by donor CD8+ memory clones.

On the day of marrow donation, related bone marrow donors gave peripheral blood samples. Peripheral blood and bone marrow mononuclear cells were isolated by Ficoll-Hypaque density centrifugation and were cryopreserved. Concerning this clone itself: The antigen this receptor binds is unknown. Base-call qualities are not available, and no considerably larger clone is one nucleotide away.

The receptor's source is a woman aged 45-65 years in good health and a related stem cell transplant donor. The chain couples TRBV28 to TRBJ2-5; TRBD2 matches 10 bases in the middle. The sequencing input was PBMCs. The nucleotides are TGTGCCAGCAGTGTTTTAGCGGGGGGAAATGCAGAGACCCAGTACTTC. It encodes CASSVLAGGNAETQYF.